The rows below give T cell receptor beta chains drawn from one sample of a study of T cell responses to AZD1222 COVID-19 vaccine. Assay: immunoSEQ multiplex PCR; the TCRdb copy retains only in-frame clones and omits some. The sample lists 210,000 or so clones; about 93% were seen once. Sequenced material: peripheral blood, taken on day 0 of MenACWY control vaccination. Every receptor here comes from an adult in good health. Each CDR3 is given with its conserved first and last residue. A D gene is named only where the DNA matches it firmly. Expanded clones get a size class; other rows say once, few or many, or leave the size out.

V gene: TRBV5-1
D gene: TRBD2
clone size: -
J gene: TRBJ2-5
CDR3 protein: CASSPPGLAGGTQYF
CDR3 DNA: TGCGCCAGCAGCCCCCCGGGACTAGCGGGGGGGACCCAGTACTTC

V gene: TRBV30
D gene: -
clone size: -
J gene: TRBJ1-1
CDR3 protein: CAPVWGGNTEAFF
CDR3 DNA: TGTGCCCCCGTTTGGGGGGGGAACACTGAAGCTTTCTTT

V gene: TRBV7-9
D gene: -
clone size: once
J gene: TRBJ2-5
CDR3 protein: CASSLGDVSGETQYF
CDR3 DNA: TGTGCCAGCAGCTTAGGAGATGTCAGTGGAGAGACCCAGTACTTC

V gene: TRBV19
D gene: -
clone size: -
J gene: TRBJ1-1
CDR3 protein: CASSIKGTRRGTEAFF
CDR3 DNA: TGTGCCAGTAGTATAAAAGGGACAAGGAGAGGGACTGAAGCTTTCTTT

V gene: TRBV30
D gene: -
clone size: -
J gene: TRBJ1-2
CDR3 protein: CAWSVIGGRSGYTF
CDR3 DNA: TGTGCCTGGAGTGTAATCGGGGGGCGTAGTGGCTACACCTTC

V gene: TRBV2
D gene: TRBD1
clone size: -
J gene: TRBJ1-6
CDR3 protein: CASSNGQGNSPLHF
CDR3 DNA: TGTGCCAGCAGTAACGGACAGGGCAATTCACCCCTCCACTTT

V gene: TRBV6-5
D gene: -
clone size: -
J gene: TRBJ1-5
CDR3 protein: CASSTAEDQPQHF
CDR3 DNA: TGTGCCAGCAGTACGGCCGAAGATCAGCCCCAGCATTTT

V gene: TRBV19
D gene: TRBD1
clone size: few
J gene: TRBJ2-7
CDR3 protein: CASSLQGEDYEQYF
CDR3 DNA: TGTGCCAGTAGTTTACAGGGGGAAGACTACGAGCAGTACTTC

V gene: TRBV6-5
D gene: -
clone size: -
J gene: TRBJ2-7
CDR3 protein: CASSPHYEQYF
CDR3 DNA: TGTGCCAGCAGTCCCCACTACGAGCAGTACTTC

V gene: TRBV30
D gene: -
clone size: once
J gene: TRBJ2-2
CDR3 protein: CAWKATANTGELFF
CDR3 DNA: TGTGCCTGGAAGGCGACAGCGAACACCGGGGAGCTGTTTTTT

V gene: TRBV19
D gene: -
clone size: once
J gene: TRBJ1-1
CDR3 protein: CASSRGNTEAFF
CDR3 DNA: TGTGCCAGTAGTAGAGGGAACACTGAAGCTTTCTTT

V gene: TRBV7-8
D gene: -
clone size: few
J gene: TRBJ2-3
CDR3 protein: CASSSEQGPTDTQYF
CDR3 DNA: TGTGCCAGCAGTTCGGAGCAGGGTCCGACAGATACGCAGTATTTT

V gene: TRBV9
D gene: -
clone size: -
J gene: TRBJ1-1
CDR3 protein: CASSVGGGIDTEAFF
CDR3 DNA: TGTGCCAGCAGCGTAGGGGGAGGAATCGACACTGAAGCTTTCTTT

V gene: TRBV5-1
D gene: -
clone size: -
J gene: TRBJ2-3
CDR3 protein: CASSLPRGEPDTQYF
CDR3 DNA: TGCGCCAGCAGCTTACCCCGGGGCGAGCCAGATACGCAGTATTTT

V gene: TRBV2
D gene: -
clone size: -
J gene: TRBJ2-3
CDR3 protein: CASRRTTSTDTQYF
CDR3 DNA: TGTGCCAGCAGAAGGACTACTTCCACAGATACGCAGTATTTT

V gene: TRBV28
D gene: -
clone size: -
J gene: TRBJ1-1
CDR3 protein: CASSYRDRFDTEAFF
CDR3 DNA: TGTGCCAGCAGTTATCGGGATAGGTTCGACACTGAAGCTTTCTTT

V gene: TRBV28
D gene: -
clone size: once
J gene: TRBJ1-1
CDR3 protein: CASRRGGDTEAFF
CDR3 DNA: TGTGCCAGCAGGCGGGGGGGAGACACTGAAGCTTTCTTT

V gene: TRBV25-1
D gene: -
clone size: -
J gene: TRBJ1-2
CDR3 protein: CASRSDGLGSNYGYTF
CDR3 DNA: TGTGCCAGCAGGTCGGACGGGTTGGGGAGTAACTATGGCTACACCTTC

V gene: TRBV19
D gene: -
clone size: -
J gene: TRBJ2-2
CDR3 protein: CASRRLTGELFF
CDR3 DNA: TGTGCCAGTAGGAGACTAACCGGGGAGCTGTTTTTT

V gene: TRBV6-5
D gene: TRBD1
clone size: -
J gene: TRBJ1-5
CDR3 protein: CASSPGQVNQPQHF
CDR3 DNA: TGTGCCAGCAGTCCGGGACAGGTCAATCAGCCCCAGCATTTT

V gene: TRBV7-9
D gene: TRBD1
clone size: once
J gene: TRBJ1-4
CDR3 protein: CASSLGSAGGGEKLFF
CDR3 DNA: TGTGCCAGCAGCTTAGGGTCGGCAGGGGGAGGTGAAAAACTGTTTTTT

V gene: TRBV7-2
D gene: -
clone size: -
J gene: TRBJ1-6
CDR3 protein: CASSLAGSLLHF
CDR3 DNA: TGTGCCAGCAGCTTAGCTGGCAGTCTCCTCCACTTT

V gene: TRBV19
D gene: -
clone size: -
J gene: TRBJ1-2
CDR3 protein: CASSMPADRSYGYTF
CDR3 DNA: TGTGCCAGTAGTATGCCTGCGGACAGATCCTATGGCTACACCTTC

V gene: TRBV16
D gene: -
clone size: once
J gene: TRBJ1-4
CDR3 protein: CASSRDRGPAGEKLFF
CDR3 DNA: TGTGCCAGCAGCCGGGATCGGGGGCCTGCGGGCGAAAAACTGTTTTTT

V gene: TRBV4-3
D gene: -
clone size: -
J gene: TRBJ1-6
CDR3 protein: CASSQDLQGPSPLHF
CDR3 DNA: TGCGCCAGCAGCCAAGACTTACAGGGTCCCTCACCCCTCCACTTT

V gene: TRBV10-3
D gene: TRBD1
clone size: -
J gene: TRBJ2-7
CDR3 protein: CAISEQGYEQYF
CDR3 DNA: TGTGCCATCAGTGAACAGGGGTACGAGCAGTACTTC

V gene: TRBV30
D gene: -
clone size: -
J gene: TRBJ1-4
CDR3 protein: CAWSVILQGGEKLFF
CDR3 DNA: TGTGCCTGGAGTGTGATTTTACAGGGAGGTGAAAAACTGTTTTTT

V gene: TRBV30
D gene: -
clone size: -
J gene: TRBJ1-5
CDR3 protein: CAWSVWGQPQHF
CDR3 DNA: TGTGCCTGGAGTGTCTGGGGGCAGCCCCAGCATTTT

V gene: TRBV24-1
D gene: -
clone size: -
J gene: TRBJ1-2
CDR3 protein: CATSDSRGDGANYGYTF
CDR3 DNA: TGTGCCACCAGTGATTCACGGGGCGACGGAGCTAACTATGGCTACACCTTC

V gene: TRBV10-3
D gene: TRBD1
clone size: -
J gene: TRBJ1-2
CDR3 protein: CAISEQGNYGYTF
CDR3 DNA: TGTGCCATCAGTGAACAGGGGAACTATGGCTACACCTTC

V gene: TRBV6-6
D gene: TRBD2
clone size: -
J gene: TRBJ2-1
CDR3 protein: CASSAHGGGANEQFF
CDR3 DNA: TGTGCCAGCAGTGCCCACGGGGGAGGGGCCAATGAGCAGTTCTTC

V gene: TRBV5-1
D gene: TRBD1
clone size: -
J gene: TRBJ1-2
CDR3 protein: CASSLGTGGLDYGYTF
CDR3 DNA: TGCGCCAGCAGCTTGGGGACAGGGGGCTTGGACTATGGCTACACCTTC

V gene: TRBV5-1
D gene: TRBD1
clone size: -
J gene: TRBJ2-1
CDR3 protein: CASSLAGTGFEQFF
CDR3 DNA: TGCGCCAGCAGCTTGGCCGGGACAGGGTTTGAGCAGTTCTTC

V gene: TRBV6-1
D gene: -
clone size: -
J gene: TRBJ1-1
CDR3 protein: CASSEALRNTEAFF
CDR3 DNA: TGTGCCAGCAGTGAAGCGCTAAGAAACACTGAAGCTTTCTTT

V gene: TRBV5-6
D gene: -
clone size: -
J gene: TRBJ1-6
CDR3 protein: CASSLEGDPNSPLHF
CDR3 DNA: TGTGCCAGCAGCTTGGAGGGGGACCCGAATTCACCCCTCCACTTT

V gene: TRBV6-2/TRBV6-3
D gene: -
clone size: -
J gene: TRBJ1-1
CDR3 protein: CASSYSGANTEAFF
CDR3 DNA: TGTGCCAGCAGTTACTCCGGCGCGAACACTGAAGCTTTCTTT

V gene: TRBV19
D gene: -
clone size: -
J gene: TRBJ1-5
CDR3 protein: CASRDGNQPQHF
CDR3 DNA: TGTGCCAGTCGGGACGGCAATCAGCCCCAGCATTTT

V gene: TRBV11-2
D gene: TRBD2
clone size: -
J gene: TRBJ2-3
CDR3 protein: CASSLLSGGAGTDTQYF
CDR3 DNA: TGTGCCAGCAGCTTACTCAGCGGGGGGGCCGGCACAGATACGCAGTATTTT

V gene: TRBV18
D gene: -
clone size: once
J gene: TRBJ1-1
CDR3 protein: CASTATGPTEAFF
CDR3 DNA: TGTGCCAGCACTGCAACGGGGCCCACTGAAGCTTTCTTT

V gene: TRBV23-1
D gene: TRBD1
clone size: -
J gene: TRBJ1-2
CDR3 protein: CASSPRQGAPIVYTF
CDR3 DNA: TGCGCCAGCAGCCCCCGACAGGGGGCGCCTATCGTCTACACCTTC

V gene: TRBV7-6
D gene: -
clone size: -
J gene: TRBJ2-3
CDR3 protein: CASSLRDSGTDTQYF
CDR3 DNA: TGTGCCAGCAGCCTCCGGGACTCTGGTACTGATACGCAGTATTTT

V gene: TRBV30
D gene: -
clone size: -
J gene: TRBJ1-1
CDR3 protein: CARAQGANTEAFF
CDR3 DNA: TGTGCCCGGGCACAGGGAGCGAACACTGAAGCTTTCTTT

V gene: TRBV28
D gene: -
clone size: -
J gene: TRBJ2-3
CDR3 protein: CASSLGQGTQYF
CDR3 DNA: TGTGCCAGCAGTTTGGGGCAGGGGACGCAGTATTTT

V gene: TRBV9
D gene: -
clone size: -
J gene: TRBJ1-5
CDR3 protein: CASSPVGGGRPQHF
CDR3 DNA: TGTGCCAGCAGCCCCGTAGGAGGGGGTCGACCCCAGCATTTT

V gene: TRBV14
D gene: -
clone size: -
J gene: TRBJ1-2
CDR3 protein: CASSPQIFYGYTF
CDR3 DNA: TGTGCCAGCAGCCCACAAATTTTCTATGGCTACACCTTC

V gene: TRBV5-4
D gene: TRBD2
clone size: -
J gene: TRBJ2-1
CDR3 protein: CASSPAGARGGNEQFF
CDR3 DNA: TGTGCCAGCAGCCCAGCGGGGGCCCGGGGTGGGAATGAGCAGTTCTTC

V gene: TRBV18
D gene: -
clone size: -
J gene: TRBJ1-5
CDR3 protein: CASSPGPRANQPQHF
CDR3 DNA: TGTGCCAGCTCACCAGGCCCTCGGGCAAATCAGCCCCAGCATTTT

V gene: TRBV19
D gene: -
clone size: -
J gene: TRBJ2-1
CDR3 protein: CASSIGQGSYNEQFF
CDR3 DNA: TGTGCCAGTAGTATAGGCCAGGGCTCCTACAATGAGCAGTTCTTC

V gene: TRBV6-5
D gene: TRBD1
clone size: once
J gene: TRBJ2-3
CDR3 protein: CASSPGTGADTQYF
CDR3 DNA: TGTGCCAGCAGTCCCGGGACAGGGGCAGATACGCAGTATTTT

V gene: TRBV28
D gene: -
clone size: -
J gene: TRBJ1-1
CDR3 protein: CASSLSGGYTEAFF
CDR3 DNA: TGTGCCAGCAGTTTATCCGGGGGGTACACTGAAGCTTTCTTT

V gene: TRBV28
D gene: -
clone size: -
J gene: TRBJ2-6
CDR3 protein: CASSLGSSGANVLTF
CDR3 DNA: TGTGCCAGCAGTTTGGGGTCCTCTGGGGCCAACGTCCTGACTTTC

V gene: TRBV7-9
D gene: TRBD1
clone size: -
J gene: TRBJ1-4
CDR3 protein: CASSLGGTGNEKLFF
CDR3 DNA: TGTGCCAGCAGCTTAGGGGGGACAGGAAATGAAAAACTGTTTTTT